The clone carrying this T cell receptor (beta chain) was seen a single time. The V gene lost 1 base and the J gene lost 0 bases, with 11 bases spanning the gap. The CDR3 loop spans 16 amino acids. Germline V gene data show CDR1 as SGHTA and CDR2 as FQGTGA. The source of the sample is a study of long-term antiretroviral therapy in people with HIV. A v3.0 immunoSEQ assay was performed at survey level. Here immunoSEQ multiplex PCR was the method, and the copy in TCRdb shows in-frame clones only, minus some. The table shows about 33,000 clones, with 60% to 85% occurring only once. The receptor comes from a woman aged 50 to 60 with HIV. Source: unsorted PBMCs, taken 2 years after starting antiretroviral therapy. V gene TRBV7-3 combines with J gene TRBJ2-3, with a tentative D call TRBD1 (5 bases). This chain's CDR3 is CASSLRRGLSTDTQYF. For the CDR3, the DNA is TGTGCCAGCAGCTTAAGAAGGGGCCTAAGCACAGATACGCAGTATTTT.